The rows below give T cell receptor beta chains drawn from one sample of a study of T cell responses to AZD1222 COVID-19 vaccine. The table came from immunoSEQ multiplex PCR; TCRdb's copy has only in-frame clones and leaves some out. The data show about 160,000 clones, 85% to 90% seen once. The sample consisted of peripheral blood, taken on day 0 of AZD1222 vaccination. The receptors come from an adult in good health. The CDR3 runs from the conserved cysteine through the conserved F or W. Fields, in order: CDR3 protein, V gene, J gene.

CASSLGQGNNEQFF	TRBV11-1	TRBJ2-1
CASSLGRGGHRDTQYF	TRBV7-2	TRBJ2-3
CASSQPMTGANYGYTF	TRBV3-1/TRBV3-2	TRBJ1-2
CASSSLREQPQHF	TRBV6-2/TRBV6-3	TRBJ1-5
CASSRVGGVTPQYF	TRBV6-5	TRBJ2-7
CASRPAVNYGYTF	TRBV4-1	TRBJ1-2
CSARATDTQYF	TRBV20-1	TRBJ2-3
CASSYRGQGYGYTF	TRBV5-6	TRBJ1-2
CASSPGNSPLHF	TRBV18	TRBJ1-6
CASSPPDRGKNEQYF	TRBV25-1	TRBJ2-7
CASRRIGRLESGGKGNQPQHF	TRBV27	TRBJ1-5
CASSLPLGGQHF	TRBV12-3/TRBV12-4	TRBJ1-5
CASSEYRLSGNTIYF	TRBV6-1	TRBJ1-3
CASKGLTGTGELFF	TRBV7-2	TRBJ2-2
CASSLGKAGTGPSYEQYF	TRBV7-6	TRBJ2-7
CASSYSVAGSSYEQYF	TRBV6-2/TRBV6-3	TRBJ2-7
CASSVVKGEAFF	TRBV9	TRBJ1-1
CASSLGGQGDYEQYF	TRBV11-2	TRBJ2-7
CASSFRTGDQETQYF	TRBV7-8	TRBJ2-5
CASSLDGTPSGNSPLHF	TRBV5-1	TRBJ1-6
CASSSLLLAGGLNTGELFF	TRBV7-7	TRBJ2-2
CASSFTVDWSSYNEQFF	TRBV5-4	TRBJ2-1
CASSPAGAGNTEAFF	TRBV5-1	TRBJ1-1
CAISDPGIQGGRGNQPQHF	TRBV10-3	TRBJ1-5
CASSKGQGYRYTF	TRBV2	TRBJ1-2
CASSAGIYGYTF	TRBV9	TRBJ1-2
CAWRIRKRGKSPTWYF	TRBV30	TRBJ2-7
CASSLSALRDNEKLFF	TRBV7-2	TRBJ1-4
CASSGSSYEQYF	TRBV11-2	TRBJ2-7
CAISEFGTGGYEQYF	TRBV10-3	TRBJ2-7
CASINQVGGGYTF	TRBV9	TRBJ1-2
CASSFIGGLETQYF	TRBV7-6	TRBJ2-5
CASSYSPPMPNSPLHF	TRBV6-5	TRBJ1-6
CASSPRRTIQETQYF	TRBV11-2	TRBJ2-5
CASSSTGNSPLHF	TRBV7-2	TRBJ1-6
CASSLTGVWGYTF	TRBV28	TRBJ1-2
CASSLGARDENTIYF	TRBV5-1	TRBJ1-3
CAWSSSVVAFF	TRBV30	TRBJ1-1
CASSFYSGLESSGNTIYF	TRBV11-2	TRBJ1-3
CGLPETGANVLTF	TRBV7-9	TRBJ2-6
CSVTGAGELFF	TRBV29-1	TRBJ2-2
CASSLASLNSPLHF	TRBV7-2	TRBJ1-6
CASSLLQGRGTSGSNEQFF	TRBV7-9	TRBJ2-1
CASSVEGFVFF	TRBV2	TRBJ1-4